What follows are 14 T cell receptor beta chains derived from one specimen sequenced in a study of blood T cell repertoires in COVID-19. The method was immunoSEQ multiplex PCR; TCRdb's version includes in-frame clones alone and lacks a portion of them. The sample records 40,000 to 50,000 clones, about 82% being singletons. Sequenced material: peripheral blood. All receptors come from a woman in her sixties with acute or convalescent COVID-19.

In this sample, this clone turned up once. V gene TRBV9 combines with J gene TRBJ1-2, with D maybe TRBD1 (6 bases). Per the germline V gene, CDR1 is SGDLS and CDR2 is YYNGEE. The CDR3 consists of 13 residues. The V end lost 4 bases, the J end lost 5 bases, and 12 bases lay between the germline ends. CDR3 amino acids: CASSPTTGYGYTF. The CDR3 region has the DNA TGTGCCAGCAGCCCCACAACAGGGTATGGCTACACCTTC.

The chain links TRBV28 to TRBJ2-7, with TRBD1 matching over 7 bases. V was clipped by 7 bases and J by 0 bases; unmatched bases: 18. The CDR3 length is 18 residues. CDR1 is MDHEN and CDR2 is SYDVKM in the germline V gene. For the CDR3, the DNA is TGTGCCAGCACCCCCATCTCCCCTATGGGACAGAGCTCCTACGAGCAGTACTTC. Protein sequence: CASTPISPMGQSSYEQYF.

CDR3 in DNA: TGCGCCAGCAGCCCGCGGGCCTCACTTAGCTCTGGAAACACCATATATTTT. It yields the protein CASSPRASLSSGNTIYF. The gene calls are TRBV5-1 and TRBJ1-3; D gene ambiguous. The germline gives CDR1 SGHRS, CDR2 YFSETQ. V dropped 4 bases and J dropped 0 bases, with 17 bases sitting between them. This CDR3 spans 17 amino acids. The full variable domain, rest sourced from reference TRBV5-1 and TRBJ1-3, is KAGVTQTPRYLIKTRGQQVTLSCSPISGHRSVSWYQQTPGQGLQFLFEYFSETQRNKGNFPGRFSGRQFSNSRSEMNVSTLELGDSALYLCASSPRASLSSGNTIYFGEGSWLTVV.

V and J are TRBV5-1 and TRBJ2-3; 14 bases match TRBD2. The J segment lost 4 bases and the V segment lost 4 bases, leaving 5 bases of the junction unmatched. The CDR3 has 16 amino acids. Germline assignment: CDR1 SGHRS and CDR2 YFSETQ. CDR3 region: CASSRGLAGGSDTQYF. The DNA for the CDR3 is TGCGCCAGCAGCCGCGGACTAGCGGGAGGTTCAGATACGCAGTATTTT. Combining the CDR3 with reference TRBV5-1 and TRBJ2-3 gives the whole variable domain KAGVTQTPRYLIKTRGQQVTLSCSPISGHRSVSWYQQTPGQGLQFLFEYFSETQRNKGNFPGRFSGRQFSNSRSEMNVSTLELGDSALYLCASSRGLAGGSDTQYFGPGTRLTVL.

CDR3 residues: CASSLIAAYGYTF. The CDR3 bases are TGTGCCAGCAGCTTAATAGCCGCGTATGGCTACACCTTC. The chain links TRBV5-4 to TRBJ1-2; no firm D call. Germline V gene sequence: CDR1 SGHNT, CDR2 YYREEE (reference sequence). V was cut by 2 bases and J by 5 bases, with 10 bases left in between. CDR3 length: 13 residues.

The chain employs TRBV28 and TRBJ1-5; the match to TRBD1 covers 8 bases. The CDR3 has 15 amino acids. Germline CDR1 reads MDHEN; CDR2 reads SYDVKM. Unmatched junction bases numbered 8, after V lost 5 bases and J lost 5 bases. DNA of the CDR3: TGTGCCAGCAGTCCATACGGGACAGGAGATCAGCCCCAGCATTTT. Residues: CASSPYGTGDQPQHF.

The rearrangement uses TRBV12-5 and TRBJ1-1, with a tentative D call TRBD1 (5 bases). The ends were cut back, 9 bases at V and 4 bases at J, with 24 bases in the middle. Germline CDR1 reads LGHNT; CDR2 reads FRNRAP. The CDR3 sequence is 16 residues long. CDR3 region: CASSMGLGASGTEAFF. The CDR3 DNA reads TGTGCTAGCTCAATGGGCCTAGGGGCGTCGGGCACTGAAGCTTTCTTT.

The chain links TRBV5-1 to TRBJ1-2; D perhaps matches TRBD1 (6 bases). CDR1 SGHRS and CDR2 YFSETQ come from the germline V gene. This CDR3 is built from 14 residues. V was cut by 5 bases and J by 8 bases, with 19 bases left in between. DNA of the CDR3: TGCGCCAGCAGGGACTTTACAGGGATGGGCGGCTACACCTTC. This codes for CASRDFTGMGGYTF.

V usage is TRBV5-1 and J usage is TRBJ1-3, with 7 bases identical to TRBD1. Per the germline V gene, CDR1 is SGHRS and CDR2 is YFSETQ. This CDR3 is built from 16 residues. V lost 3 bases to trimming and J lost 4 bases; unmatched junction nucleotides: 10. The CDR3 nucleotides read TGCGCCAGCAGCTCGCCGGGACAGTGGCAAGGAAACACCATATATTTT. Translating it yields CASSSPGQWQGNTIYF.

The chain carries TRBV7-3 and TRBJ2-5; the match to TRBD2 covers 8 bases. The germline V gene encodes CDR1 SGHTA and CDR2 FQGTGA. This CDR3 region has 15 residues. The V gene end was trimmed by 5 bases and the J gene end by 5 bases; junction bases not matched to a gene: 10. CDR3 sequence reads: CASSLARGGRETQYF. Written as DNA, the CDR3 is TGTGCCAGCAGCCTGGCTCGGGGGGGCCGTGAGACCCAGTACTTC.

The V call is TRBV5-4, the J call TRBJ1-2; 7 positions agree with TRBD1. Germline V lookup: CDR1 SGHNT, CDR2 YYREEE (reference sequence). V shed 0 bases and J 6 bases; nucleotides not matched to a gene: 14. This CDR3 contains 17 residues. The CDR3 sequence: CASSLEGQSWDSDGYTF. CDR3 DNA: TGTGCCAGCAGCTTGGAAGGTCAATCTTGGGACAGTGATGGCTACACCTTC.

This chain uses TRBV6-6 with TRBJ2-5; 9 bases are a match to TRBD2. The DNA end favors TRBJ2-7, so the J call may be wrong. This CDR3 has 14 residues. The germline V gene has CDR1 MNHNY and CDR2 SVGAGI (reference sequence). The CDR3 nucleotides are TGTGCCAGCAGTATCGGGACTAGCCCCTACGAGCAGTACTTC. It encodes CASSIGTSPYEQYF.

The CDR3 DNA is TGTGCCAGCTCACCCACGACAGGGGAGAAGCCCCAGCATTTT. Translation gives CASSPTTGEKPQHF. This chain connects TRBV18 to TRBJ1-5; 8 nucleotides line up with TRBD1. The CDR3 has 14 residues. Germline V gene data show CDR1 as KGHSH and CDR2 as LQKENI. The ends lost 3 bases at V and 8 bases at J; junction bases unmatched: 6.

This clone was seen only a few times. The V gene is TRBV6-5, the J gene TRBJ1-2, with 10 positions matching TRBD1. Germline loops: CDR1 MNHEY, CDR2 SVGAGI. This CDR3 has 14 amino acids. Trimming at V came to 5 bases and at J to 7 bases, leaving 7 bases not matched to a gene. CDR3 loop: CASSRKTGGSGYTF. The CDR3 DNA is TGTGCCAGCAGTCGCAAGACAGGGGGCAGTGGCTACACCTTC.